A single sample gave rise to the 8 T cell receptor beta chains below, sequenced in a study of T cell responses to AZD1222 COVID-19 vaccine. The method was immunoSEQ multiplex PCR; TCRdb's version includes in-frame clones alone and lacks a portion of them. The table shows 150,000 or so clones, with 80% to 95% occurring only once. This sample comprised peripheral blood, obtained on day 0 of MenACWY control vaccination. The source is an adult in good health.

The chain links TRBV11-2 to TRBJ2-6; D may be TRBD1 (5 bases). The germline V and J ends were trimmed by 5 bases and 4 bases, with 12 bases remaining between them. Germline CDR1 reads SGHAT; CDR2 reads FQNNGV. The CDR3 is 15 residues long. CDR3 bases: TGTGCCAGCAGCCGCCAGGGTGCCGGGGCCAACGTCCTGACTTTC. As protein: CASSRQGAGANVLTF.

The gene calls are TRBV6-5 and TRBJ2-7, with D perhaps given as TRBD1 or TRBD2 (6 bases each). The CDR3 spans 14 residues. V lost 7 bases, J lost 3 bases, and 16 bases lay in between. CDR1 is MNHEY, CDR2 SVGAGI, per germline. CDR3 sequence: CASTEGGSGYEQYF. The CDR3 nucleotides read TGTGCCAGCACCGAAGGGGGGAGTGGCTACGAGCAGTACTTC.

J is TRBJ2-2 and V is TRBV4-2; 12 nucleotides match TRBD2. CDR1 LGHNA and CDR2 YNFKEQ come from the germline V gene. V shed 0 bases, J shed 4 bases, and the junction held 15 bases outside the gene matches. The CDR3 length is 21 residues. The CDR3 DNA is TGTGCCAGCAGCCAAGATGTGGCTAGCGGGAGGGCCTGGGGGAGCACCGGGGAGCTGTTTTTT. This sequence encodes CASSQDVASGRAWGSTGELFF.

The gene calls are TRBV4-1 and TRBJ2-5; D possibly corresponds to TRBD2 (5 bases). Per germline, CDR1 MGHRA and CDR2 YSYEKL. The CDR3 consists of 16 residues. V was trimmed by 1 base and J by 5 bases, leaving 17 bases between them. The DNA of the CDR3 is TGCGCCAGCAGCCAAGTCATAAGAAAAGCGGAGGAGACCCAGTACTTC. Translated, it gives CASSQVIRKAEETQYF.

The chain is built from TRBV19 and TRBJ1-6, with D unclear. Trimming pared 4 bases from V and 2 bases from J, leaving 6 bases between. The CDR3 runs 14 residues. Germline-derived CDR1 and CDR2 are LNHDA and SQIVND (reference sequence). CDR3 DNA sequence: TGTGCCAGTAGTACGGCACCCTATAATTCACCCCTCCACTTT. Its translation is CASSTAPYNSPLHF.

The chain combines TRBV2 with TRBJ1-1; D call uncertain. Per the germline V gene, CDR1 is SNHLY and CDR2 is FYNNEI. V was cut by 7 bases and J by 11 bases, with 11 bases left in between. The CDR3 spans 10 residues. CDR3 in amino acids: CASKTSRAFF. The DNA of the CDR3 is TGTGCCAGCAAAACCTCGCGGGCTTTCTTT.

V gene TRBV30 combines with J gene TRBJ2-1; no firm D call. Germline assignment: CDR1 GTSNPN and CDR2 SVGIG (reference sequence). Trimming removed 2 bases from V and 4 bases from J, with 6 bases in between. The CDR3 is 12 residues long. The CDR3: CAWSPGYNEQFF. CDR3 sequence (DNA): TGTGCCTGGAGTCCCGGTTACAATGAGCAGTTCTTC.

The chain links TRBV6-5 to TRBJ1-1, with D tentatively TRBD1 (6 bases). V lost 7 bases, J lost 8 bases, and 23 bases lay in between. Germline V lookup: CDR1 MNHEY, CDR2 SVGAGI. The CDR3 is 15 amino acids. This chain's CDR3 is CASTTTQGRSAEAFF. The DNA for the CDR3 is TGTGCCAGCACAACAACCCAGGGGAGGTCAGCAGAAGCTTTCTTT.